Below are 30 T cell receptor beta chains sequenced from a single sample in a study of neoadjuvant anti-PD-1 for oral cavity cancer. The data were produced by immunoSEQ multiplex PCR, yet TCRdb's version contains in-frame clones alone and is incomplete. The top ten clones hold around 3.3% of a sample with about 7,000 clones, less than 85% of them seen once. Sequencing was performed on PBMCs, taken before nivolumab (anti-PD-1) treatment. All receptors derive from a person aged 40 to 85 with oral cavity squamous cell carcinoma.

The V and J genes are TRBV18 and TRBJ1-1; possible D gene TRBD1, 5 bases. The CDR3 sequence is 15 residues long. V was shortened by 5 bases and J by 1 base, with 14 bases between the two germline ends. The germline gives CDR1 KGHSH, CDR2 LQKENI. CDR3 loop: CASSSDRAGNTEAFF. The CDR3 DNA follows: TGTGCCAGCTCATCTGACAGAGCTGGGAACACTGAAGCTTTCTTT.

The chain carries TRBV7-8 and TRBJ2-7, with 10 bases matching TRBD2. This CDR3 comprises 15 residues. J gave up 0 bases and V 6 bases, and 5 bases lay outside the gene matches. The germline V gene has CDR1 SGHVS and CDR2 FQNEAQ. Here the CDR3 reads CASRIGLADSYEQYF. CDR3 coding DNA: TGTGCCAGCAGAATCGGACTAGCGGACTCCTACGAGCAGTACTTC.

This chain connects TRBV7-2 to TRBJ1-1, with 7 bases lining up with TRBD1. Trimming took 5 bases from V and 2 from J; bases not matched to a gene: 14. In germline, CDR1 is SGHTA, CDR2 FQGNSA. There are 17 residues in the CDR3. The CDR3 sequence: CASSTGGTAFGNTEAFF. The CDR3 DNA reads as TGTGCCAGCAGCACCGGGGGGACAGCCTTTGGCAACACTGAAGCTTTCTTT.

J is TRBJ1-1 and V is TRBV5-8; D not resolved. Germline V gives CDR1 SGHTS, CDR2 YDEGEE. Trimming took off 4 bases at V and 3 bases at J, with 7 bases between the two ends. The length of the CDR3 is 12 residues. The CDR3 nucleotides read TGTGCCAGCAGCCTACGGGACACTGAAGCTTTCTTT. This sequence encodes CASSLRDTEAFF.

V gene TRBV19 combines with J gene TRBJ1-2; 7 nucleotides align to TRBD1. The CDR3 consists of 13 residues. The J segment lost 6 bases and the V segment lost 5 bases, leaving 6 bases of the junction unmatched. Germline V gives CDR1 LNHDA, CDR2 SQIVND (reference sequence). The CDR3 DNA sequence: TGTGCCAGTAGTCAAGGGGGACAGAATGGCTACACCTTC. Its protein product is CASSQGGQNGYTF.

Here the CDR3 DNA reads TGCAGCTTTACTAGCGGGAGCTCCTACGAGCAGTACTTC. Protein: CSFTSGSSYEQYF. The J gene is TRBJ2-7, the V gene TRBV29-1, with 11 nucleotides matching TRBD2. V shed 8 bases and J 0 bases; nucleotides not matched to a gene: 3. This CDR3 region has 13 residues. Germline V gives CDR1 SQVTM, CDR2 ANQGSEA.

V is TRBV7-3 and J is TRBJ2-7; D possibly matches TRBD1 or TRBD2 (5 bases each). Germline CDR1 and CDR2: SGHTA and FQGTGA. This CDR3 comprises 13 residues. The V end was cut by 8 bases, the J end by 7 bases, with 18 bases between. The CDR3 nucleotides read TGTGCCAGCGGCCCGGGGCTGGCGTCGGAGCAGTACTTC. It encodes CASGPGLASEQYF.

This clone was recorded a few times. The V call is TRBV10-3, the J call TRBJ1-1; D may be TRBD1 (5 bases). V was clipped by 2 bases and J by 0 bases, with 13 bases between them. The CDR3 runs to 16 residues. Germline assignment: CDR1 ENHRY and CDR2 SYGVKD. DNA of the CDR3: TGTGCCATCAGTGAGAAAGGGGTAAAAATGAACACTGAAGCTTTCTTT. It codes for CAISEKGVKMNTEAFF.

The gene calls are TRBV9 and TRBJ2-7, with TRBD1 matching 9 bases. Germline CDR1 is SGDLS and CDR2 is YYNGEE. The ends lost 3 bases at V and 4 bases at J; junction bases unmatched: 11. The CDR3 consists of 16 residues. The CDR3 region is CASSATSGTGTYEQYF. The CDR3 bases are TGTGCCAGCAGCGCGACATCCGGGACAGGGACTTACGAGCAGTACTTC.

The chain joins TRBV30 to TRBJ2-3; 12 bases are shared with TRBD2. V was pared by 5 bases and J by 2 bases, with 2 bases of the junction left unmatched. From germline, CDR1 is GTSNPN and CDR2 SVGIG (reference sequence). There are 14 residues in the CDR3. The CDR3 is CAWGLAGNTDTQYF. CDR3 DNA: TGTGCCTGGGGACTAGCGGGAAACACAGATACGCAGTATTTT.

This clone was seen a few times. V is TRBV5-1 and J is TRBJ1-3, with D tentatively TRBD1 (5 bases). Germline V gene sequence: CDR1 SGHRS, CDR2 YFSETQ. CDR3 length: 14 residues. V was pared by 3 bases and J by 0 bases, with 7 bases between. The CDR3 DNA reads as TGCGCCAGCAGCTCCGACAGCTCTGGAAACACCATATATTTT. Protein: CASSSDSSGNTIYF.

CDR3 in DNA: TGCGCCAGCAGCCAAGATTCCGGGACAGGGGGCAATGAGCAGTTCTTC. Encoded protein: CASSQDSGTGGNEQFF. The rearrangement links TRBV4-3 to TRBJ2-1, with 11 positions matching TRBD1. This CDR3 has 16 amino acids. V shed 0 bases, J shed 6 bases, and the junction held 4 bases outside the gene matches. Germline assignment: CDR1 LGHNA and CDR2 YSLEER.

V and J are TRBV15 and TRBJ1-5; no clear D gene. From germline, CDR1 is LNHNV and CDR2 YYDKDF (reference sequence). This CDR3 is built from 16 residues. Trimming removed 3 bases at V and 0 bases at J, with 12 bases between. The CDR3 region has the DNA TGTGCCACCAGCAGGTCCCGGGATATTAGCAATCAGCCCCAGCATTTT. Translation gives CATSRSRDISNQPQHF.

This sequence joins TRBV6-5 and TRBJ2-7; D is possibly TRBD2 (6 bases). Trimming removed 0 bases from V and 0 bases from J, with 6 bases in between. The CDR3 loop spans 14 amino acids. CDR1 and CDR2 (germline): MNHEY, SVGAGI. The CDR3 coding sequence is TGTGCCAGCAGTTACTCGACTAGCTCCTACGAGCAGTACTTC. Its translation is CASSYSTSSYEQYF.

V is TRBV11-2 and J is TRBJ2-3; D unresolved. The CDR3 contains 14 residues. The germline V gene encodes CDR1 SGHAT and CDR2 FQNNGV. V lost 2 bases and J 2 bases, leaving 8 bases between the germline ends. In DNA form, the CDR3 reads TGTGCCAGCAGCTTACACAGATTCACAGATACGCAGTATTTT. Protein: CASSLHRFTDTQYF.

The gene calls are TRBV11-3 and TRBJ1-6, with 10 positions matching TRBD1. Germline CDR1 SGHNT, CDR2 YENEEA. V gave up 5 bases and J gave up 7 bases; unmatched junction bases: 5. This CDR3 region has 15 residues. DNA of the CDR3: TGTGCCAGCAGCGGCGGGGGACAGGGGAATTCACCCCTCCACTTT. Protein product: CASSGGGQGNSPLHF.

In this sample, this clone is large. The genes are TRBV9 and TRBJ2-4, with D tentatively TRBD1 or TRBD2 (6 bases each). Trimming removed 0 bases at V and 0 bases at J, with 10 bases between. Germline V CDR1 and CDR2: SGDLS, YYNGEE. The length of the CDR3 is 16 residues. The CDR3 bases are TGTGCCAGCAGCGTAGAGGGGGGAGTAGCCAAAAACATTCAGTACTTC. Translating gives CASSVEGGVAKNIQYF.

CDR3 sequence reads: CASSYAGQANQPQHF. DNA for the CDR3: TGTGCCAGCAGTTACGCGGGACAGGCGAATCAGCCCCAGCATTTT. The chain has TRBV6-6 and TRBJ1-5; 8 bases are a match to TRBD1. Germline V gives CDR1 MNHNY, CDR2 SVGAGI (reference sequence). The CDR3 has 15 amino acids. The V and J ends lost 2 bases and 4 bases, in that order; junction bases with no gene match: 4.

The gene calls are TRBV6-1 and TRBJ2-7, with 11 nucleotides matching TRBD1. CDR1 MNHNS and CDR2 SASEGT come from the germline V gene. The V and J ends lost 6 bases and 2 bases, in that order; junction bases with no gene match: 6. The CDR3 length is 15 residues. DNA of the CDR3: TGTGCCAGCAGCGAAACGGGACAGGGGGCCTACGAGCAGTACTTC. This sequence encodes CASSETGQGAYEQYF.

The chain joins TRBV7-6 to TRBJ1-1; D remains ambiguous. CDR3 length: 14 amino acids. CDR1 is SGHVS and CDR2 is FNYEAQ in the germline V gene. Trimming removed 2 bases at V and 4 bases at J, with 11 bases between. The CDR3 DNA follows: TGTGCCAGCAGCTTAAGGTCTCAGGTCACTGAAGCTTTCTTT. Translated, it gives CASSLRSQVTEAFF.

This clone was counted only a few times. The chain couples TRBV7-9 to TRBJ2-3; 8 bases agree with TRBD1. This CDR3 has 16 residues. V shed 1 base and J 0 bases; nucleotides not matched to a gene: 3. Germline V CDR1 and CDR2: SEHNR, FQNEAQ (reference sequence). CDR3: CASSLGDRSSTDTQYF. The CDR3, as DNA: TGTGCCAGCAGCTTAGGGGACAGGTCTAGCACAGATACGCAGTATTTT.

The chain recombines TRBV19 with TRBJ2-1, with D possibly TRBD1 on 5 matching bases. CDR3 length: 15 amino acids. The V gene's germline CDR1 is LNHDA and CDR2 SQIVND (reference sequence). V was trimmed by 0 bases and J by 3 bases, leaving 9 bases between them. CDR3 sequence reads: CASSIEGVGYNEQFF. The DNA for the CDR3 is TGTGCCAGTAGTATAGAAGGGGTAGGCTACAATGAGCAGTTCTTC. Together with reference TRBV19 and TRBJ2-1, the CDR3 gives the full variable domain: DGGITQSPKYLFRKEGQNVTLSCEQNLNHDAMYWYRQDPGQGLRLIYYSQIVNDFQKGDIAEGYSVSREKKESFPLTVTSAQKNPTAFYLCASSIEGVGYNEQFFGPGTRLTVL.

This clone came up a few times. This chain joins TRBV7-9 and TRBJ2-5, with D possibly matching TRBD2 (6 bases). CDR3 length: 13 amino acids. V was trimmed by 5 bases and J by 6 bases, leaving 13 bases between them. Germline values: CDR1 SEHNR, CDR2 FQNEAQ (reference sequence). The CDR3 region is CASSKTSTQTQYF. The CDR3 region has the DNA TGTGCCAGCAGCAAAACTAGCACTCAGACCCAGTACTTC.

The chain has TRBV5-6 and TRBJ1-2, with TRBD1 matching 8 bases. This CDR3 contains 16 residues. The V gene end was trimmed by 0 bases and the J gene end by 3 bases; junction bases not matched to a gene: 7. The V gene's germline CDR1 is SGHDT and CDR2 YYEEEE. CDR3 sequence: CASSLARGLVDYGYTF. DNA of the CDR3: TGTGCCAGCAGCTTGGCCAGGGGGCTAGTCGACTATGGCTACACCTTC.

The chain recombines TRBV7-2 with TRBJ1-3, with a weak D call TRBD1 (6 bases). The CDR3 contains 15 residues. Germline CDR1 SGHTA, CDR2 FQGNSA. The V end lost 0 bases, the J end lost 0 bases, and 6 bases lay between the germline ends. The CDR3 loop is CASSLAGGSGNTIYF. The CDR3 DNA follows: TGTGCCAGCAGCTTAGCAGGGGGCTCTGGAAACACCATATATTTT.

This rearrangement joins TRBV19 to TRBJ1-5, with 10 nucleotides matching TRBD1. The CDR3 spans 14 residues. The V segment lost 4 bases and the J segment 6 bases; nucleotides outside the gene matches: 3. CDR1 and CDR2 from the germline V gene are LNHDA and SQIVND (reference sequence). DNA of the CDR3: TGTGCCAGTAGTACCGGGACAGGGGTTCAGCCCCAGCATTTT. As protein: CASSTGTGVQPQHF.

V and J are TRBV10-3 and TRBJ2-7; possibly TRBD2 for D (5 bases). The CDR3 length is 13 residues. Germline V lookup: CDR1 ENHRY, CDR2 SYGVKD. Trimming took 5 bases from V and 2 from J, leaving 10 bases between them. The CDR3 region has the DNA TGTGCCATCAGTTCGGGGTCGACCTACGAGCAGTACTTC. Encoded protein: CAISSGSTYEQYF.

The chain combines TRBV2 with TRBJ2-1; 8 bases are shared with TRBD2. The CDR3 has 15 residues. Germline lookup yields CDR1 SNHLY and CDR2 FYNNEI. Trimming at V came to 7 bases and at J to 3 bases, leaving 8 bases not matched to a gene. CDR3 residues: CASKPTSAYYNEQFF. In nucleotides, the CDR3 is TGTGCCAGCAAGCCGACTAGCGCCTACTACAATGAGCAGTTCTTC.

The rearrangement joins TRBV21-1 to TRBJ1-2; the table's D call, TRBD1, has no DNA check behind it. TRBV21-1 is labeled a pseudogene. The CDR3 extends over 14 amino acids. The CDR3 nucleotides are TGTGCCAGCAGCAAACCACAGGGGCCGCATGGCTACACCTTC. Protein sequence: CASSKPQGPHGYTF.

V usage is TRBV6-5 and J usage is TRBJ1-2; no definite D call. CDR3 size: 15 residues. Deletions cut 10 bases from V and 0 bases from J, with 18 bases between. Germline loops: CDR1 MNHEY, CDR2 SVGAGI. In DNA, the CDR3 is TGTGCCACCCGTCTTGGGATTGGGGCTAACTATGGCTACACCTTC. Translated, it gives CATRLGIGANYGYTF.